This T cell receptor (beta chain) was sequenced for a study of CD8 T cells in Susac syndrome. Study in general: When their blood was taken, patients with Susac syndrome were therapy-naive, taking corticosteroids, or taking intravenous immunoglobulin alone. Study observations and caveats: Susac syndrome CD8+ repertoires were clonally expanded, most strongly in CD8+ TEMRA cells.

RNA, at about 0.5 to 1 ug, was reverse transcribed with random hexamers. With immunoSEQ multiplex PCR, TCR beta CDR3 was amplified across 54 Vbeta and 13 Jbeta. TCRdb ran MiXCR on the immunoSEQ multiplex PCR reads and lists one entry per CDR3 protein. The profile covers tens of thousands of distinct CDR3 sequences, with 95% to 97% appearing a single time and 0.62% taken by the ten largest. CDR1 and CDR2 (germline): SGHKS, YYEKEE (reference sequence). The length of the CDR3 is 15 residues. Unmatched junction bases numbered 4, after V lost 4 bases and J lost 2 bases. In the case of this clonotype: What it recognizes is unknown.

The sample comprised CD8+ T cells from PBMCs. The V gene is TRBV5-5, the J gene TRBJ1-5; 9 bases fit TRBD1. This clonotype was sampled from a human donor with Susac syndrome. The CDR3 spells CASSPTGGGNQPQHF. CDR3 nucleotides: TGTGCCAGCAGCCCGACAGGGGGAGGCAATCAGCCCCAGCATTTT.